The 15 T cell receptor beta chains presented below share a single source sample, sequenced in a study of HIV-infected patients and healthy controls. TCRdb reprocessed the 5' RACE reads with MiXCR, giving one entry per CDR3 protein. The sample records about 67,000 distinct CDR3 sequences, about 16% being singletons. Sequencing was carried out using CD4+ T cells from blood. The receptor source for this set is a human donor in good health.

The V and J genes are TRBV18 and TRBJ1-3; D is unclear. This CDR3 contains 13 residues. Germline V CDR1 and CDR2: KGHSH, LQKENI. The germline V and J ends were trimmed by 3 bases and 4 bases, with 7 bases remaining between them. CDR3 amino acids: CASSPARGNTIYF. CDR3 nucleotide sequence: TGTGCCAGCTCACCGGCTCGCGGAAACACCATATATTTT.

This clonotype was picked up one time. J is TRBJ2-7 and V is TRBV20-1, with 9 bases lining up with TRBD2. Germline values: CDR1 DFQATT, CDR2 SNEGSKA (reference sequence). The V gene end was trimmed by 5 bases and the J gene end by 2 bases; junction bases not matched to a gene: 10. The CDR3 is made up of 15 amino acids. In nucleotides, the CDR3 is TGCAGTGCTTTTCGGCGGGAGGGCGCCGCCTACGAGCAGTACTTC. This encodes CSAFRREGAAYEQYF.

The chain links TRBV6-5 to TRBJ2-5; 12 nucleotides line up with TRBD1. V was clipped by 6 bases and J by 5 bases; unmatched bases: 7. Germline loops: CDR1 MNHEY, CDR2 SVGAGI. This CDR3 is built from 15 residues. CDR3 nucleotide sequence: TGTGCCAGCAGCCACCGGGACAGGGGGCCGGAGACCCAGTACTTC. This codes for CASSHRDRGPETQYF.

This chain links TRBV24-1 with TRBJ2-7; 8 nucleotides agree with TRBD1. The length of the CDR3 is 15 residues. Unmatched junction bases numbered 10, after V lost 4 bases and J lost 6 bases. Germline loops: CDR1 KGHDR, CDR2 SFDVKD. CDR3 in DNA: TGTGCCACCAGTGACGCAGGGGGCCTCGGGGGCGAGCAGTACTTC. It codes for CATSDAGGLGGEQYF.

This clonotype was detected only a few times. The chain is built from TRBV11-3 and TRBJ1-2, with D uncertain. Germline V gene data show CDR1 as SGHNT and CDR2 as YENEEA. Trimming stripped 1 base from V and 1 base from J, with 7 bases between. The CDR3 has 14 amino acids. CDR3 DNA: TGTGCCAGCAGCTTAGCCGGCAGTAACTATGGCTACACCTTC. Its protein product is CASSLAGSNYGYTF.

The rearrangement links TRBV5-1 to TRBJ1-1; D may be TRBD1 (5 bases). The CDR3 sequence is 13 residues long. Trimming took off 0 bases at V and 4 bases at J, with 7 bases between the two ends. Germline lookup yields CDR1 SGHRS and CDR2 YFSETQ. The CDR3 sequence: CASSLGQTTEAFF. The CDR3 DNA reads TGCGCCAGCAGCTTGGGACAGACCACTGAAGCTTTCTTT.

This clonotype was seen only a few times. The chain has TRBV20-1 and TRBJ1-6; unclear D gene. Trimming took off 0 bases at V and 1 base at J, with 19 bases between the two ends. In germline, CDR1 is DFQATT, CDR2 SNEGSKA (reference sequence). The CDR3 runs to 19 residues. CDR3 DNA sequence: TGCAGTGCTAGAGATCAGTTTTTTAGAGGAAGTTCCTATAATTCACCCCTCCACTTT. Amino acids: CSARDQFFRGSSYNSPLHF.

The genes are TRBV5-1 and TRBJ2-3; 9 bases are shared with TRBD2. V lost 3 bases and J lost 0; bases outside the gene matches: 8. The CDR3 has 17 amino acids. The germline gives CDR1 SGHRS, CDR2 YFSETQ. The CDR3 is CASSSARLAASTDTQYF. In nucleotides, the CDR3 is TGCGCCAGCAGCTCCGCCCGACTAGCGGCTAGCACAGATACGCAGTATTTT.

This chain uses TRBV6-5 with TRBJ2-7; D perhaps matches TRBD1 (7 bases). The V and J ends lost 2 bases and 5 bases respectively, with 13 bases between them. The V gene's germline CDR1 is MNHEY and CDR2 SVGAGI. This CDR3 spans 14 amino acids. The CDR3 bases are TGTGCCAGCAGTTACCTTCAGGGGGGCAACGAGCAGTACTTC. Its protein product is CASSYLQGGNEQYF.

This chain uses TRBV25-1 with TRBJ1-1; 7 bases fit TRBD1. The germline V gene has CDR1 MGHDK and CDR2 SYGVNS. The CDR3 spans 13 residues. Trimming took 4 bases from V and 4 from J; bases not matched to a gene: 3. The CDR3 spells CASSARGPTEAFF. CDR3 DNA sequence: TGTGCCAGCAGTGCGAGGGGGCCCACTGAAGCTTTCTTT.

This clonotype was observed a few times. In nucleotides, the CDR3 is TGTGCCTGGACGATCGACAGGGTTCGGAGCTCTGGAAACACCATATATTTT. It specifies CAWTIDRVRSSGNTIYF. This chain links TRBV30 with TRBJ1-3; TRBD1 agrees at 7 bases. This CDR3 region has 17 residues. The trim removed 4 bases at V and 0 bases at J, leaving 12 bases unmatched. Germline CDR1 and CDR2: GTSNPN and SVGIG (reference sequence). The complete variable domain, with remaining parts taken from reference TRBV30 and TRBJ1-3, reads SQTIHQWPATLVQPVGSPLSLECTVEGTSNPNLYWYRQAAGRGLQLLFYSVGIGQISSEVPQNLSASRPQDRQFILSSKKLLLSDSGFYLCAWTIDRVRSSGNTIYFGEGSWLTVV.

This clonotype has more than one count but fewer than ten. The J gene is TRBJ2-7, the V gene TRBV12-3 or TRBV12-4; 8 bases line up with TRBD1. The CDR3 runs 14 residues. The V segment lost 5 bases and the J segment 5 bases; nucleotides outside the gene matches: 8. CDR3 region: CASSRQGAIHEQYF. The CDR3 nucleotides read TGTGCCAGCAGTAGGCAGGGGGCAATCCACGAGCAGTACTTC.

This clonotype was recorded once. J is TRBJ1-1 and V is TRBV18; the D gene is possibly TRBD1 (5 bases). V dropped 5 bases and J dropped 5 bases, with 15 bases sitting between them. CDR1 KGHSH and CDR2 LQKENI come from the germline V gene. The CDR3 is made up of 14 amino acids. CDR3 nucleotide sequence: TGTGCCAGCTCATCCAGGGTGGGAGAGACTGAAGCTTTCTTT. As protein: CASSSRVGETEAFF. Using reference TRBV18 and TRBJ1-1 for the parts outside the CDR3, the full variable domain is NAGVMQNPRHLVRRRGQEARLRCSPMKGHSHVYWYRQLPEEGLKFMVYLQKENIIDESGMPKERFSAEFPKEGPSILRIQQVVRGDSAAYFCASSSRVGETEAFFGQGTRLTVV.

This sequence joins TRBV11-2 and TRBJ2-1, with 8 nucleotides matching TRBD2. Per germline, CDR1 SGHAT and CDR2 FQNNGV. The CDR3 extends over 15 amino acids. J was trimmed by 6 bases and V by 8 bases; bases with no gene match: 12. The CDR3 DNA reads TGTGCCAGCGTAGGTGAGCGGGGGCCCTTCAATGAGCAGTTCTTC. As protein: CASVGERGPFNEQFF.

The chain is built from TRBV7-2 and TRBJ2-3; 8 bases agree with TRBD2. With V trimmed by 5 bases and J by 2 bases, 12 bases remained unmatched. CDR1 and CDR2 from the germline V gene are SGHTA and FQGNSA. The CDR3 has 17 amino acids. The CDR3 region is CASSPGVGRGVTDTQYF. CDR3 nucleotide sequence: TGTGCCAGCAGCCCCGGGGTTGGGCGGGGGGTCACAGATACGCAGTATTTT.